This entry lists 14 T cell receptor beta chains sequenced from one sample in a study of cytomegalovirus exposure and HLA in healthy donors. The PCR used 60 Vbeta and 13 Jbeta primers. Sequencing was performed with immunoSEQ multiplex PCR; in TCRdb, only in-frame clones are kept and a portion is missing. The repertoire holds roughly 170,000 clones, about 77% seen once, with approximately 1.3% in the top ten. The sequenced sample consisted of PBMCs. The receptors here all came from a man under 40 in good health and CMV-seronegative.

This clone was seen a few times. The DNA for the CDR3 is TGTGCCAGCAGAAAAGGACTAGCGGAACACTACGAGCAGTACTTC. It is translated as CASRKGLAEHYEQYF. V gene TRBV6-5 combines with J gene TRBJ2-7; 10 bases align to TRBD2. Germline V CDR1 and CDR2: MNHEY, SVGAGI. CDR3 length: 15 residues. Unmatched junction bases numbered 8, after V lost 6 bases and J lost 3 bases.

This clone came up once. This chain joins TRBV9 and TRBJ2-1; 12 bases match TRBD2. V lost 0 bases to trimming and J lost 4 bases; unmatched junction nucleotides: 8. The germline V gene encodes CDR1 SGDLS and CDR2 YYNGEE. The CDR3 is 18 residues long. The DNA for the CDR3 is TGTGCCAGCAGCGTAGCTCCCGGGACTAGCGGGCCTTACAATGAGCAGTTCTTC. It yields the protein CASSVAPGTSGPYNEQFF.

V gene TRBV6-6 combines with J gene TRBJ1-5; 7 nucleotides align to TRBD1. V trimming: 0 bases; J trimming: 5 bases; junction bases outside the gene matches: 4. The germline gives CDR1 MNHNY, CDR2 SVGAGI (reference sequence). This CDR3 contains 15 residues. The CDR3 DNA reads TGTGCCAGCAGTTACTCAGAGGGGGCCGATCAGCCCCAGCATTTT. Encoded protein: CASSYSEGADQPQHF.

The CDR3 nucleotides are TGTGCCAGCGGCCGCTACGAGCAGTACTTC. Amino acid sequence: CASGRYEQYF. This chain joins TRBV6-5 and TRBJ2-7; the D is unclear. Germline V gene sequence: CDR1 MNHEY, CDR2 SVGAGI. The CDR3 covers 10 residues. The V end lost 8 bases, the J end lost 3 bases, and 5 bases lay between the germline ends.

V usage is TRBV29-1 and J usage is TRBJ2-5; TRBD2 agrees at 12 bases. This CDR3 contains 16 residues. Per the germline V gene, CDR1 is SQVTM and CDR2 is ANQGSEA. V trimming: 0 bases; J trimming: 4 bases; junction bases outside the gene matches: 6. CDR3 bases: TGCAGCGTTGAAGATTCGGCTAGCGGGGGGGCAGAGACCCAGTACTTC. As protein: CSVEDSASGGAETQYF.

The V and J genes are TRBV12-5 and TRBJ2-1; TRBD2 matches at 9 bases. V was clipped by 0 bases and J by 7 bases; unmatched bases: 7. CDR1 is LGHNT and CDR2 is FRNRAP in the germline V gene. The CDR3 is 16 residues long. CDR3 DNA: TGTGCTAGTGGTTTGGTACGGAGTAGCGGGAGTAATGAGCAGTTCTTC. Its translation is CASGLVRSSGSNEQFF.

The chain carries TRBV25-1 and TRBJ1-5; D is possibly TRBD1 (6 bases). CDR1 is MGHDK and CDR2 is SYGVNS in the germline V gene. This CDR3 is 15 amino acids long. Trimming removed 2 bases from V and 1 base from J, with 9 bases in between. The CDR3 nucleotides read TGTGCCAGCAGTGAAAGGGGGGGGAGCAATCAGCCCCAGCATTTT. Protein sequence: CASSERGGSNQPQHF.

This chain joins TRBV7-6 and TRBJ1-3; 9 bases agree with TRBD1. V trimming: 1 base; J trimming: 3 bases; junction bases outside the gene matches: 7. There are 17 residues in the CDR3. Germline CDR1 SGHVS, CDR2 FNYEAQ. Here the CDR3 DNA reads TGTGCCAGCAGCTTAGTTTTCGGGACAGGGAATGGAAACACCATATATTTT. Its translation: CASSLVFGTGNGNTIYF.

The V gene is TRBV27, the J gene TRBJ1-5; 7 bases align to TRBD1. The V segment lost 6 bases and the J segment 0 bases; nucleotides outside the gene matches: 11. Germline V CDR1 and CDR2: MNHEY, SMNVEV (reference sequence). This CDR3 is 17 amino acids long. The CDR3 reads CASRSTGAVYSNQPQHF. CDR3 DNA sequence: TGTGCCAGCAGATCCACAGGGGCCGTATATAGCAATCAGCCCCAGCATTTT.

The chain carries TRBV27 and TRBJ2-7, with D possibly TRBD1 on 5 matching bases. The V gene lost 5 bases and the J gene lost 5 bases, with 16 bases spanning the gap. Germline-derived CDR1 and CDR2 are MNHEY and SMNVEV (reference sequence). This CDR3 is 14 amino acids long. CDR3 region: CASSPGWGRDEQYF. CDR3 DNA sequence: TGTGCCAGCAGTCCAGGGTGGGGTAGGGACGAGCAGTACTTC.

The rearrangement links TRBV30 to TRBJ1-3, with 11 bases aligning to TRBD1. Germline V gene lookup returns CDR1 GTSNPN and CDR2 SVGIG (reference sequence). This CDR3 has 14 amino acids. Trimming removed 3 bases from V and 8 bases from J; junction bases left unmatched: 6. CDR3 in DNA: TGTGCCTGGAGCCAAGGACAGGGGGCGGACACCATATATTTT. Protein product: CAWSQGQGADTIYF.

J is TRBJ2-1 and V is TRBV7-2; 8 bases are shared with TRBD2. Germline V CDR1 and CDR2: SGHTA, FQGNSA. V lost 1 base, J lost 6 bases, and 5 bases stayed unmatched. CDR3 length equals 15 residues. CDR3 residues: CASSLVAGGSNEQFF. Written as DNA, the CDR3 is TGTGCCAGCAGCTTAGTTGCGGGAGGTAGCAATGAGCAGTTCTTC.

V is TRBV15 and J is TRBJ1-2, with D hard to call. This CDR3 is built from 15 residues. Deletions cut 0 bases from V and 4 bases from J, with 12 bases between. Germline assignment: CDR1 LNHNV and CDR2 YYDKDF (reference sequence). Written as DNA, the CDR3 is TGTGCCACCAGCAGAGATGCAGGAGCGGGCTATGGCTACACCTTC. This encodes CATSRDAGAGYGYTF.

The chain couples TRBV4-3 to TRBJ2-1, with 8 bases identical to TRBD1. Unmatched junction bases numbered 8, after V lost 0 bases and J lost 4 bases. The germline CDR1 and CDR2 sequences are LGHNA and YSLEER. The CDR3 has 17 residues. CDR3 bases: TGCGCCAGCAGCCAAGATGGCAGGGACAGGACGTACAATGAGCAGTTCTTC. Its translation: CASSQDGRDRTYNEQFF.